These 15 T cell receptor beta chains share one sample of origin, sequenced in a study of blood T cell repertoires in COVID-19. Clones were sequenced by immunoSEQ multiplex PCR, and TCRdb holds only the in-frame ones, with some missing. The sample records about 300,000 clones, around 87% being singletons. The specimen was peripheral blood. The receptors were sampled from an older man with acute or convalescent COVID-19.

This chain joins TRBV6-2 or TRBV6-3 and TRBJ1-2, with D perhaps matching TRBD1 (6 bases). From germline, CDR1 is MNHEY and CDR2 SVGEGT. The CDR3 has 14 amino acids. The V end lost 5 bases, the J end lost 3 bases, and 13 bases lay between the germline ends. The CDR3 DNA reads TGTGCCAGCAGTGACCCGGGGGGCTACTATGGCTACACCTTC. Its protein is CASSDPGGYYGYTF.

This clone showed up just once. This chain links TRBV15 with TRBJ1-6; the D gene is possibly TRBD1 (5 bases). Trimming shortened V by 4 bases and J by 8 bases, and 9 bases separated the two germline ends. The CDR3 has 13 amino acids. Germline V CDR1 and CDR2: LNHNV, YYDKDF (reference sequence). Here the CDR3 DNA reads TGTGCCACCAGCATAGACAGATATTCACCCCTCCACTTT. This translates into CATSIDRYSPLHF.

The V call is TRBV24-1, the J call TRBJ2-1, with TRBD2 matching over 8 bases. From germline, CDR1 is KGHDR and CDR2 SFDVKD. The CDR3 runs to 17 residues. V was pared by 5 bases and J by 3 bases, with 11 bases of the junction left unmatched. CDR3 coding DNA: TGTGCCACCAGTGTTGGGACTAGTACTGGAGTCTACAATGAGCAGTTCTTC. It codes for CATSVGTSTGVYNEQFF.

This chain connects TRBV5-1 to TRBJ1-2; tentatively, D is TRBD1 (5 bases). CDR3 length equals 13 residues. The V end lost 4 bases, the J end lost 2 bases, and 9 bases lay between the germline ends. Germline lookup yields CDR1 SGHRS and CDR2 YFSETQ. CDR3 sequence: CASSIDSNYGYTF. Here the CDR3 DNA reads TGCGCCAGCAGCATTGACAGCAACTATGGCTACACCTTC.

The V gene is TRBV7-2, the J gene TRBJ2-7, with 7 nucleotides matching TRBD2. In germline, CDR1 is SGHTA, CDR2 FQGNSA. The V gene end was trimmed by 5 bases and the J gene end by 0 bases; junction bases not matched to a gene: 10. This CDR3 is 16 amino acids long. This chain's CDR3 is CASSKSRASGSYEQYF. The CDR3 DNA reads TGTGCCAGCAGCAAGTCAAGGGCTAGCGGCTCCTACGAGCAGTACTTC.

The rearrangement uses TRBV28 and TRBJ2-7; tentatively, D is TRBD2 (7 bases). Deletions cut 3 bases from V and 0 bases from J, with 12 bases between. This CDR3 has 15 residues. The germline gives CDR1 MDHEN, CDR2 SYDVKM. CDR3 protein: CASSLAGAFSYEQYF. The CDR3 DNA reads TGTGCCAGCAGTTTGGCGGGGGCCTTCTCCTACGAGCAGTACTTC.

CDR3 amino acids: CASSRDSAYGYTF. As DNA, the CDR3 is TGTGCCAGCAGTAGGGACAGCGCCTATGGCTACACCTTC. The V and J genes are TRBV6-2 or TRBV6-3 and TRBJ1-2; 7 bases align to TRBD1. The length of the CDR3 is 13 residues. Germline CDR1 is MNHEY and CDR2 is SVGEGT. The V gene end was trimmed by 5 bases and the J gene end by 4 bases; junction bases not matched to a gene: 4.

The chain employs TRBV5-6 and TRBJ2-3; D remains unclear. V was clipped by 2 bases and J by 3 bases, with 7 bases between them. Germline V gives CDR1 SGHDT, CDR2 YYEEEE. This CDR3 is built from 13 residues. CDR3 nucleotide sequence: TGTGCCAGCAGCTTTTCCGGGACAGATACGCAGTATTTT. Amino acid sequence: CASSFSGTDTQYF. Supplemented by reference TRBV5-6 and TRBJ2-3, the full variable domain reads DAGVTQSPTHLIKTRGQQVTLRCSPKSGHDTVSWYQQALGQGPQFIFQYYEEEERQRGNFPDRFSGHQFPNYSSELNVNALLLGDSALYLCASSFSGTDTQYFGPGTRLTVL.

V and J are TRBV9 and TRBJ2-3; 9 nucleotides line up with TRBD2. CDR3 length equals 14 residues. Trimming cost V 5 bases and J 3 bases; bases outside gene matches: 4. Germline values: CDR1 SGDLS, CDR2 YYNGEE. The CDR3 sequence is CASRKGLATDTQYF. The CDR3 bases are TGTGCCAGCAGGAAGGGACTAGCAACAGATACGCAGTATTTT.

J is TRBJ1-2 and V is TRBV28, with a weak D call TRBD1 (5 bases). V lost 1 base and J 7 bases, leaving 19 bases between the germline ends. This CDR3 has 16 residues. The germline V gene encodes CDR1 MDHEN and CDR2 SYDVKM. CDR3 sequence (DNA): TGTGCCAGCAGTTTATCAGGTTGGACGGGGGTAGGTGGCTACACCTTC. As protein: CASSLSGWTGVGGYTF.

The J gene is TRBJ2-1, the V gene TRBV6-5; D ambiguous. This CDR3 is built from 11 residues. The V end lost 6 bases, the J end lost 5 bases, and 5 bases lay between the germline ends. Germline V gene lookup returns CDR1 MNHEY and CDR2 SVGAGI. In DNA, the CDR3 is TGTGCCAGCAGAAAGCACAATGAGCAGTTCTTC. Translation: CASRKHNEQFF.

J is TRBJ2-7 and V is TRBV5-1; 8 bases are a match to TRBD2. Germline V gene lookup returns CDR1 SGHRS and CDR2 YFSETQ. The CDR3 spans 14 residues. After removal of 4 bases from V and 3 bases from J, the junction contained 6 bases not matched to a gene. The CDR3 nucleotides read TGCGCCAGCAGCCCCGGGGGGGGGTACTACGAGCAGTACTTC. It yields the protein CASSPGGGYYEQYF.

The V gene is TRBV19, the J gene TRBJ1-2; the match to TRBD1 covers 8 bases. J was trimmed by 7 bases and V by 3 bases; bases with no gene match: 7. The germline gives CDR1 LNHDA, CDR2 SQIVND (reference sequence). This CDR3 is 14 amino acids long. CDR3 in DNA: TGTGCCAGTAGTATTATGGCAGGGGGCGGTGGCTACACCTTC. Residues: CASSIMAGGGGYTF. Full variable domain (outside the CDR3, taken from reference TRBV19 and TRBJ1-2): DGGITQSPKYLFRKEGQNVTLSCEQNLNHDAMYWYRQDPGQGLRLIYYSQIVNDFQKGDIAEGYSVSREKKESFPLTVTSAQKNPTAFYLCASSIMAGGGGYTFGSGTRLTVV.

The chain employs TRBV4-1 and TRBJ1-4, with 7 bases lining up with TRBD1. The germline CDR1 and CDR2 sequences are MGHRA and YSYEKL. V was clipped by 4 bases and J by 8 bases; unmatched bases: 7. This CDR3 spans 14 amino acids. This CDR3 reads CASSRKGAAEKLFF. The CDR3 bases are TGCGCCAGCAGCCGGAAGGGGGCAGCCGAAAAACTGTTTTTT.

V gene TRBV5-1 combines with J gene TRBJ2-2, with 8 bases identical to TRBD1. Unmatched junction bases numbered 6, after V lost 4 bases and J lost 7 bases. There are 14 residues in the CDR3. Germline CDR1 and CDR2: SGHRS and YFSETQ. This CDR3 reads CASSPQGAIGELFF. DNA of the CDR3: TGCGCCAGCAGCCCCCAGGGGGCGATCGGGGAGCTGTTTTTT.